This T cell receptor beta chain comes out of a study of identical twins. This clonotype was observed a few times. MiXCR, run by TCRdb on the 5' RACE reads, gives a single entry per CDR3 protein. The table includes some 730,000 distinct CDR3 sequences, 15% to 20% detected once. The germline CDR1 and CDR2 sequences are LNHDA and SQIVND (reference sequence). The CDR3 contains 16 residues. With 1 base clipped from V and 6 bases from J, the junction kept 8 bases outside the gene matches. These data were likewise used in another study, on T cells expressing NK-cell markers. Turning to that study: The TCR beta repertoires were obtained from sorted CD3+CD56+NKG2C+, CD3+CD56+NKG2C- and CD3+CD56-NKG2C+ T cells.

V is TRBV19 and J is TRBJ2-7; 11 nucleotides align to TRBD2. The sequencing input was PBMCs. This receptor was taken from a young woman in good health. The CDR3 here is CASSIGPLAGGSEQYF. CDR3 sequence (DNA): TGTGCCAGTAGTATAGGCCCGCTAGCGGGAGGATCCGAGCAGTACTTC.